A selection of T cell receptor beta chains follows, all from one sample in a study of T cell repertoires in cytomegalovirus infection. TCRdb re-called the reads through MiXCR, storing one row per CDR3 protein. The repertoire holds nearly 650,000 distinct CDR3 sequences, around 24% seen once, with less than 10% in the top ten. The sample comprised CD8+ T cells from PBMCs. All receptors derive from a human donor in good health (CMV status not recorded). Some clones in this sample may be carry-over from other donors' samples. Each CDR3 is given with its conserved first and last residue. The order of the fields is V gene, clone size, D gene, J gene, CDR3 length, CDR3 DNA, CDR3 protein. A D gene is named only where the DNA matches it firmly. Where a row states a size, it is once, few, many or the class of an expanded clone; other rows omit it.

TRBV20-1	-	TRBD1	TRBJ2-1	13	TGCAGTGCTAGGGAAGGGGGCCGGAATGAGCAGTTCTTC	CSAREGGRNEQFF
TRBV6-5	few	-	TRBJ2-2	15	TGTGCCAGCAGCCGAGGGGAGTCTGACACCGGGGAGCTGTTTTTT	CASSRGESDTGELFF
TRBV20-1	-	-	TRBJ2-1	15	TGCAGTGCTCGCCCCGGTCAAAGCTCCTACAATGAGCAGTTCTTC	CSARPGQSSYNEQFF
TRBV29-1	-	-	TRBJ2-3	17	TGCAGCGTTGAAGCCTGGGGGGAGGGGGAGAACACAGATACGCAGTATTTT	CSVEAWGEGENTDTQYF
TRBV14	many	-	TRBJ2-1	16	TGTGCCAGCAGCCAAGACGGGACATCTCACTACAATGAGCAGTTCTTC	CASSQDGTSHYNEQFF
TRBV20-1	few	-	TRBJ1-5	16	TGCAGTGCTAGAGATCTGGAACAGGGCCTAAATCAGCCCCAGCATTTT	CSARDLEQGLNQPQHF
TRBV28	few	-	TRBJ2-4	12	TGTGCCACCCAGACAGGTTCGAAGGTTCAGTACTTC	CATQTGSKVQYF
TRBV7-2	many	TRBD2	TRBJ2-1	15	TGTGCCAGCAGTCCGGGGGGGGCGACTTACAATGAGCAGTTCTTC	CASSPGGATYNEQFF
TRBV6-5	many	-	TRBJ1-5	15	TGTGCCAGCAGTTACTCGACCGGGGGTAATCAGCCCCAGCATTTT	CASSYSTGGNQPQHF
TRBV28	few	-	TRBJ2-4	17	TGTGCCAGCAGTTTTCAGGACATCACTCTTACCAAAAACATTCAGTACTTC	CASSFQDITLTKNIQYF
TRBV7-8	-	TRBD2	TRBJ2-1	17	TGTGCCAGCGGACTAGCGGGGGGGTCCCCTCCCTACAATGAGCAGTTCTTC	CASGLAGGSPPYNEQFF
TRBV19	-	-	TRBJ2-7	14	TGTGCCAGTAGTATACGACAGGCCACCTACGAGCAGTACTTC	CASSIRQATYEQYF
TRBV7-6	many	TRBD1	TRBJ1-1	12	TGTGCCAGCAGCCGCGGGACAGGAGAAGCTTTCTTT	CASSRGTGEAFF
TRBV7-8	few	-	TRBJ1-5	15	TGTGCCAGCAGCTTAGAGGGGGGGCATGGTCAGCCCCAGCATTTT	CASSLEGGHGQPQHF
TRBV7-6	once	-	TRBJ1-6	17	TGTGCCAGCAGCTTAGGGACAAGAGCTTCGAATAATTCACCCCTCCACTTT	CASSLGTRASNNSPLHF
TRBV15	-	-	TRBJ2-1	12	TGTGCCACCAGCTGGGGGAGAAATGAGCAGTTCTTC	CATSWGRNEQFF
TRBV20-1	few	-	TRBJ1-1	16	TGCAGTGCTAGAGACCTCCTGGAGGGCATGAACACTGAAGCTTTCTTT	CSARDLLEGMNTEAFF
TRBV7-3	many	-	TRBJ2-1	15	TGTGCCAGCAGCTTAACGGGGAGCTCCTACAATGAGCAGTTCTTC	CASSLTGSSYNEQFF
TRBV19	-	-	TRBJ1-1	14	TGTGCCAGTAGTATACGGAGGGTGGACACTGAAGCTTTCTTT	CASSIRRVDTEAFF
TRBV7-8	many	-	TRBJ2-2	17	TGTGCCAGCAGCCTCCCTGCCTTAGGAGTGAACACCGGGGAGCTGTTTTTT	CASSLPALGVNTGELFF
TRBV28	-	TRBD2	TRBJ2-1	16	TGTGCCAGCAGTTTTAGACTAGCGGGGAGGTTCAATGAGCAGTTCTTC	CASSFRLAGRFNEQFF
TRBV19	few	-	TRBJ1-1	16	TGTGCCAGTAGTATTGCTGGGACGAGAGAGGGCACTGAAGCTTTCTTT	CASSIAGTREGTEAFF
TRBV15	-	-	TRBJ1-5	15	TGTGCCACCAGCAGAGATCAAGGTAGAAATCAGCCCCAGCATTTT	CATSRDQGRNQPQHF
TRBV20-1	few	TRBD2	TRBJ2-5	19	TGCAGTGCTAGAGATTCCAGGACTAGCGTGGCCCCTAAGGGAGAGACCCAGTACTTC	CSARDSRTSVAPKGETQYF
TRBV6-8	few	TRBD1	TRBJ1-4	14	TGTGCCAGCAGTCTAGACAGGGCCGACGAAAAACTGTTTTTT	CASSLDRADEKLFF
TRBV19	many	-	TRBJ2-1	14	TGTGCCAGTAGCCATGCGAGGGCCTACAATGAGCAGTTCTTC	CASSHARAYNEQFF